This is a list of T cell receptor beta chains from one sample in a study of human T cells and chemical hapten exposure. Using its own MiXCR run on the RACE reads, TCRdb lists one record per CDR3 protein. The sample carries around 50,000 distinct CDR3 sequences, about 10% recorded once. The sequenced sample was whole blood, obtained in connection with sensitization to the hapten diphenylcyclopropenone (DPC). The receptors originated from a woman aged 45-65 years with alopecia areata. Some clones in this sample may be carry-over from other donors' samples. Each CDR3 is given with its conserved first and last residue. The order of the fields is V gene, CDR3 length, J gene, clone size, CDR3 protein. A clone size is listed for some rows: how often the clone was seen (once, few, many), or a class if it is expanded.

V: TRBV20-1; length: 15; J: TRBJ1-2; size: .; CDR3: CSAAPGQGASEGYTF
V: TRBV7-6; length: 13; J: TRBJ1-1; size: many; CDR3: CASSFRQVTEAFF
V: TRBV6-2/TRBV6-3; length: 12; J: TRBJ1-1; size: .; CDR3: CASRDMNTEAFF
V: TRBV12-3/TRBV12-4; length: 12; J: TRBJ1-2; size: many; CDR3: CASRTGSYGYTF
V: TRBV20-1; length: 14; J: TRBJ2-1; size: many; CDR3: CSARPGLYYNEQFF
V: TRBV2; length: 15; J: TRBJ2-3; size: few; CDR3: CASSGGLARSDTQYF
V: TRBV12-3/TRBV12-4; length: 12; J: TRBJ2-7; size: .; CDR3: CASSFGSYEQYF
V: TRBV12-3/TRBV12-4; length: 15; J: TRBJ2-2; size: many; CDR3: CASSLGGSNTGELFF
V: TRBV25-1; length: 14; J: TRBJ1-6; size: many; CDR3: CASRGGRNNSPLHF
V: TRBV11-3; length: 16; J: TRBJ2-3; size: few; CDR3: CASSLGTSGVTDTQYF
V: TRBV29-1; length: 16; J: TRBJ2-1; size: .; CDR3: CSGEAPAGLFYNEQFF
V: TRBV2; length: 14; J: TRBJ2-1; size: .; CDR3: CVSAEVAEDNEQFF
V: TRBV9; length: 15; J: TRBJ2-3; size: .; CDR3: CASSVGQVGTDTQYF
V: TRBV11-2; length: 15; J: TRBJ1-1; size: few; CDR3: CASSLFATGNTEAFF
V: TRBV11-2; length: 16; J: TRBJ1-6; size: many; CDR3: CASSLRGLSYNSPLHF
V: TRBV6-4; length: 14; J: TRBJ1-1; size: few; CDR3: CASARDGGITEAFF
V: TRBV12-3/TRBV12-4; length: 15; J: TRBJ1-4; size: .; CDR3: CASSLAQANREKLFF